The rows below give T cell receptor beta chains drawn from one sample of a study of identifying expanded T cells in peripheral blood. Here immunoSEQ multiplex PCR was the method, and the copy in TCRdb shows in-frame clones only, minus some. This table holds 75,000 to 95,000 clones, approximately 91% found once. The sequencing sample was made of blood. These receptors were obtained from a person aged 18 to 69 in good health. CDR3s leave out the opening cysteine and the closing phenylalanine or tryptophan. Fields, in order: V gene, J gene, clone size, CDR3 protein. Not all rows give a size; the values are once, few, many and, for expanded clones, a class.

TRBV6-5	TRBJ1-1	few	ASSYSRTGGLTEAF
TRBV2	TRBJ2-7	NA	ASSEVSYEQY
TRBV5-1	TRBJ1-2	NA	ASSSRTGDYGYT
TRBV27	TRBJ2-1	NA	ASSTGTGGTNEQF
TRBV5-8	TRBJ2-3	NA	ASSSAGGPGTDTQY
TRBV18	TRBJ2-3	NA	ASSPGLAGGPTSTDTQY
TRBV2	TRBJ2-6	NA	ASRGDGGGANVLT
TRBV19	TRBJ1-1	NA	ASSIDRGREAF
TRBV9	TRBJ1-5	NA	ASGNDRAGQPQH
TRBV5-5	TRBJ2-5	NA	ASSPRDLIQETQY
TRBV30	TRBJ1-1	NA	ALGTEAF
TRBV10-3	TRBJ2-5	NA	AISESNRGFLETQY
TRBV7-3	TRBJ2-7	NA	ASSLGSSGRAHEQY
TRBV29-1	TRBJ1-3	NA	SVGVASGNTIY
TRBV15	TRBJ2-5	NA	ATSNQGQAQETQY
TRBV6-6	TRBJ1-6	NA	ASSYSNYNSPLH
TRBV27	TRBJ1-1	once	ASSYTSYSTEAF
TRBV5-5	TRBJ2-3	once	ASSARTGVTDTQY
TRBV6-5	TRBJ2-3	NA	ASSPGRTDTQY
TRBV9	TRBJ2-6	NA	ASSVVVSGANVLT
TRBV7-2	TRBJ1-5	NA	ASSLRLAGGQPQH
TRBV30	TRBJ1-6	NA	AWSPSHNSPLH
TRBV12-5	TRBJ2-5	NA	ASAGGASDSLAGKTQY
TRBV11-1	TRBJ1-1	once	ASSQTPKQGTEAF
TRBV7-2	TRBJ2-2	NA	ASSLRGGSTGELF
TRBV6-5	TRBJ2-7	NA	ASSDWDRAYEQY
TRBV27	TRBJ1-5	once	ASRRGTDNQPQH
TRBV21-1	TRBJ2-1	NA	ASSKGTSGYNEQF
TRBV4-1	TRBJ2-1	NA	ASSESPASGTYNEQF
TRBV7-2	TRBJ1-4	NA	ASSYRQGLAEKLF
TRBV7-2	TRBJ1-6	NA	ASSFGTAQGPLH
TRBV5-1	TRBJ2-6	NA	ASSLGISGANVLT
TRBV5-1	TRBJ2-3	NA	ASSLEVAGGQDTQY
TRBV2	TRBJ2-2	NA	ASSVVGGPTGELF
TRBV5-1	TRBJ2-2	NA	ASSLTSTGTNTGELF
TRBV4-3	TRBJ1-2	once	ASSRYPSDGYT
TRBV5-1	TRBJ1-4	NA	ASSRQAATNEKLF
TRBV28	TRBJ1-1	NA	ASSLTDPTGVTEAF
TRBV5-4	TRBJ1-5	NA	ASSNRGQPQH
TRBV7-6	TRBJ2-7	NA	ASSPPTTGGNYEQY
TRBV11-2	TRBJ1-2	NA	ASSTGQYYGYT
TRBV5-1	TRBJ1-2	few	ASSEQQGGYGYT
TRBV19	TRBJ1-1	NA	ASLGGENTEAF
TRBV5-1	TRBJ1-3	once	ASSLDGGMRAVSGNTIY
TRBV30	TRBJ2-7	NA	AWSSGLGSYEQY
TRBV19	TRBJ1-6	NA	ASRYGPHSYNSPLH
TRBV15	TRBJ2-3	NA	ATNQGRSTDTQY
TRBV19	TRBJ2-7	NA	ASSIEGGTSYEQY
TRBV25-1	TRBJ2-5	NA	ASRGWWETQY
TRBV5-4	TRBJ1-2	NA	ASSSPTPGIWGSYT